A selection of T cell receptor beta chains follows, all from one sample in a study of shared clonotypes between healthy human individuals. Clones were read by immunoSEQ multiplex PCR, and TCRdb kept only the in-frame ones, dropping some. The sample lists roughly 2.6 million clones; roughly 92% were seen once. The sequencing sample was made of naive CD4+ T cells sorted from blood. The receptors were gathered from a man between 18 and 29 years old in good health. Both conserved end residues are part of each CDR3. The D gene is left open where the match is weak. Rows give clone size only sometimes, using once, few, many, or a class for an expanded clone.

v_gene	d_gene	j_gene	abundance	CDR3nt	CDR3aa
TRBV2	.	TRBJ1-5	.	TGTGCCAGCAGGGGGACTGGAGATCAGCCCCAGCATTTT	CASRGTGDQPQHF
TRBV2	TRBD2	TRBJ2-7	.	TGTGCCAGCACCCTACTAGCGGGAGGGTACGAGCAGTACTTC	CASTLLAGGYEQYF
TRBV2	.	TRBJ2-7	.	TGTGCCAGCAGTGAAAATAGCGGCTCCGAGCAGTACTTC	CASSENSGSEQYF
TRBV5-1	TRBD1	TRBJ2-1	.	TGCGCCAGCAGTTCACATACAAAGACAGGGGGCTACAATGAGCAGTTCTTC	CASSSHTKTGGYNEQFF
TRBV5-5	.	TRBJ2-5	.	TGTGCCAGCAGCCAGGACCCGTACCAAGAGACCCAGTACTTC	CASSQDPYQETQYF
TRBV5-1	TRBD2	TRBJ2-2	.	TGCGCCAGCAGTCGACTAGCGGTGAACACCGGGGAGCTGTTTTTT	CASSRLAVNTGELFF
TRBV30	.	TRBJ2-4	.	TGTGCCTGCCGGGACTCCCGTCCCAAAAACATTCAGTACTTC	CACRDSRPKNIQYF
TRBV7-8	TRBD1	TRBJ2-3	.	TGTGCCAGCAGCTTATGGACAGGGGGCTCCATTAGCACAGATACGCAGTATTTT	CASSLWTGGSISTDTQYF
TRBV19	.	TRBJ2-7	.	TGTGCCAGTACTCCGGGACAAGACTACGAGCAGTACTTC	CASTPGQDYEQYF
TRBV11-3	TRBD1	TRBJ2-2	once	TGTGCCAGCAGCTCACAGACAGGGGACACCGGGGAGCTGTTTTTT	CASSSQTGDTGELFF